This T cell receptor (beta chain) comes out of a study of early T cells in non-severe SARS-CoV-2 infection. Overall study context: From unsorted whole blood, bulk RNA was sequenced, and the chains remained unpaired.

Individual cDNA molecules were tagged with unique molecular identifiers. TCRdb re-analysed the 5' RACE reads in MiXCR, keeping a single row per CDR3 protein. This sample has 55,000 or so distinct CDR3 sequences; more than 9% occur once, and the top ten carry 10% to 13%. V lost 8 bases and J 2 bases, leaving 12 bases between the germline ends. Germline V gives CDR1 SEHNR, CDR2 FQNEAQ (reference sequence). This CDR3 region has 13 residues. The source of this sequence is an adult who was a healthcare worker with PCR-confirmed SARS-CoV-2 infection or an uninfected control (not recorded which). V gene TRBV7-9 combines with J gene TRBJ2-5; weak D call: TRBD2 (6 bases). The specimen was whole blood. The CDR3 is CASRGGGQETQYF. The CDR3 bases are TGTGCCAGCCGGGGAGGAGGGCAAGAGACCCAGTACTTC.